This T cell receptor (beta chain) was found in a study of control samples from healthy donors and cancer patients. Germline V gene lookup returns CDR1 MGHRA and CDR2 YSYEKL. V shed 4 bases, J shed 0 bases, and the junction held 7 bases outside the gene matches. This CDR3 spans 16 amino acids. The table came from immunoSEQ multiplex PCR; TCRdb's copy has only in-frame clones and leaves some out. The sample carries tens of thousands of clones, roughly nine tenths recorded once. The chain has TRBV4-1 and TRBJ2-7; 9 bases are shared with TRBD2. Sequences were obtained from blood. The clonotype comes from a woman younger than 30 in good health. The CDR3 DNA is TGCGCCAGCAGCCCATCGGCGGGGGGGAGCTCCTACGAGCAGTACTTC. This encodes CASSPSAGGSSYEQYF.